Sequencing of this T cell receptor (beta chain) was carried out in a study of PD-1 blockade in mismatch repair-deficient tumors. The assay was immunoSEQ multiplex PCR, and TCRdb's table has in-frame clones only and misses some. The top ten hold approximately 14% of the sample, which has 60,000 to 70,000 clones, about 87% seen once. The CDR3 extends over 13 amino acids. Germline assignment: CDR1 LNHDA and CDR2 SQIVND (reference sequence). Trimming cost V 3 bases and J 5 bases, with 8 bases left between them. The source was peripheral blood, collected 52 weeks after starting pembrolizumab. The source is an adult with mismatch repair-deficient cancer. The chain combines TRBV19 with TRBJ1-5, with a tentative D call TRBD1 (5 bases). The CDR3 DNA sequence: TGTGCCAGTAGTATGGGGGAGGATCAGCCCCAGCATTTT. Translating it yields CASSMGEDQPQHF.